These 4 T cell receptor beta chains were sequenced from one sample in a study of control samples from healthy donors and cancer patients. TCRdb keeps only in-frame clones here, not all; method: immunoSEQ multiplex PCR. The sample carries about 150,000 clones, about 94% recorded once. The sequencing input was blood. The source of these receptors is a man aged 35 to 55 in good health.

About this clone: The sample carries other DNA sequences with the same CDR3. The chain recombines TRBV6-5 with TRBJ2-2; D might be TRBD2 (5 bases). The V and J ends lost 6 bases and 2 bases respectively, with 7 bases between them. Germline CDR1 and CDR2: MNHEY and SVGAGI. The length of the CDR3 is 13 residues. The CDR3 is CASRTGNTGELFF. In nucleotides, the CDR3 is TGTGCCAGCAGGACGGGAAACACCGGGGAGCTGTTTTTT.

The genes are TRBV9 and TRBJ2-2; 8 bases are shared with TRBD2. V trimming: 5 bases; J trimming: 4 bases; junction bases outside the gene matches: 7. Germline V CDR1 and CDR2: SGDLS, YYNGEE. There are 15 residues in the CDR3. Here the CDR3 reads CASRRTGGSTGELFF. DNA of the CDR3: TGTGCCAGCAGGAGGACGGGGGGGAGCACCGGGGAGCTGTTTTTT.

V is TRBV5-1 and J is TRBJ1-5; the D is unclear. CDR3 length: 15 amino acids. With 0 bases removed from V and 0 bases from J, the gap between germline ends came to 7 bases. The V gene's germline CDR1 is SGHRS and CDR2 YFSETQ. CDR3 sequence: CASSLVGNSNQPQHF. CDR3 DNA: TGCGCCAGCAGCTTGGTAGGGAATAGCAATCAGCCCCAGCATTTT.

The chain couples TRBV6-5 to TRBJ1-2; TRBD1 matches 8 bases. The CDR3 totals 14 residues. CDR1 MNHEY and CDR2 SVGAGI come from the germline V gene. With 5 bases clipped from V and 4 bases from J, the junction kept 6 bases outside the gene matches. Here the CDR3 reads CASSIGTGGYGYTF. Written as DNA, the CDR3 is TGTGCCAGCAGTATCGGAACAGGGGGCTATGGCTACACCTTC.